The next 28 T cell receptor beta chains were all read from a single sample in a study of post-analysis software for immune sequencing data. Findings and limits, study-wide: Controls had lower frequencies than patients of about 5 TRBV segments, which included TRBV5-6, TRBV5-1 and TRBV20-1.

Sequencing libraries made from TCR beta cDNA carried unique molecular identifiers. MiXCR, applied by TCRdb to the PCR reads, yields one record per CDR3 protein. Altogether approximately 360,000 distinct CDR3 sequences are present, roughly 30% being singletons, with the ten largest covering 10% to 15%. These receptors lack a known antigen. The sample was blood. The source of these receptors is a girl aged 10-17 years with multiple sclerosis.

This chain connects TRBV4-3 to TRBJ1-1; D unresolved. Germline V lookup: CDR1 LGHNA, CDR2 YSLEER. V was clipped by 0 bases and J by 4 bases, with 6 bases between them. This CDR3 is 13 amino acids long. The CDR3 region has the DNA TGCGCCAGCAGCCAAGAGATCGGCACTGAAGCTTTCTTT. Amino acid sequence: CASSQEIGTEAFF.

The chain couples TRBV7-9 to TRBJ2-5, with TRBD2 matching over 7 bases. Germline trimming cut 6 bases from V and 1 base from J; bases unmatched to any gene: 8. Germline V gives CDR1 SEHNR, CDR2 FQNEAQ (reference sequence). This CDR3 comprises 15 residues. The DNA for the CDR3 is TGTGCCAGCAGTCCAAGCGGGGATGTCCAAGAGACCCAGTACTTC. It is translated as CASSPSGDVQETQYF.

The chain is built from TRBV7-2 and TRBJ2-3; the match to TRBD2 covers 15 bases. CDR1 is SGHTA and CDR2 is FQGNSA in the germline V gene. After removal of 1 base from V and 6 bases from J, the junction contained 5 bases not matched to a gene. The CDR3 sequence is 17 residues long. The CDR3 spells CASSLGRTSGGADTQYF. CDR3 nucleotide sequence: TGTGCCAGCAGCTTAGGAAGGACTAGCGGGGGGGCGGATACGCAGTATTTT.

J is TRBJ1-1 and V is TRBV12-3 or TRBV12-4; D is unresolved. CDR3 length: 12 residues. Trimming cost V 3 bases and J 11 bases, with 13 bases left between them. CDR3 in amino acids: CASSFTVVWAFF. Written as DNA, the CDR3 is TGTGCCAGCAGTTTTACCGTTGTTTGGGCTTTCTTT.

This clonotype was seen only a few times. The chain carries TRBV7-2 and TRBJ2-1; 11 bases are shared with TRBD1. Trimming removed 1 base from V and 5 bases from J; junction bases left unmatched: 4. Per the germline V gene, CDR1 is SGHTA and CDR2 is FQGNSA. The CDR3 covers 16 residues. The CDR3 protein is CASSLERGQGDNEQFF. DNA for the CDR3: TGTGCCAGCAGCTTAGAGCGGGGACAGGGGGACAATGAGCAGTTCTTC.

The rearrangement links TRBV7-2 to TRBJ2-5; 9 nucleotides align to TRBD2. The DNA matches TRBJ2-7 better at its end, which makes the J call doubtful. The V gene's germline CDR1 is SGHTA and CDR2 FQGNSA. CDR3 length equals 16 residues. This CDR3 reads CASTFKGLAGIYEQYF. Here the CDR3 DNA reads TGTGCCAGCACTTTCAAGGGACTAGCTGGAATCTACGAGCAGTACTTC.

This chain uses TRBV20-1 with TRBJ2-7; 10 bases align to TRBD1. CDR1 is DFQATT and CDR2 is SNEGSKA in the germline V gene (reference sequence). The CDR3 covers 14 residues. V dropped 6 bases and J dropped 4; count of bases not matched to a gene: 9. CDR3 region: CSANRDRGEYEQYF. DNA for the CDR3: TGCAGTGCGAACCGGGACAGGGGCGAATACGAGCAGTACTTC.

The CDR3 loop reads CASSSYLSGGLAETQYF. For the CDR3, the DNA is TGTGCCAGCAGCTCTTACCTCTCGGGGGGACTAGCGGAGACCCAGTACTTC. The rearrangement joins TRBV5-5 to TRBJ2-5, with TRBD2 identical over 10 bases. Germline CDR1 reads SGHKS; CDR2 reads YYEKEE (reference sequence). After removal of 3 bases from V and 5 bases from J, the junction contained 13 bases not matched to a gene. The CDR3 length is 17 residues.

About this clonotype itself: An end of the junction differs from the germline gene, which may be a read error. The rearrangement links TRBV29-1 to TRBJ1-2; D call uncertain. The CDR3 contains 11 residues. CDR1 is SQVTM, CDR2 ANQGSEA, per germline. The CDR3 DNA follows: TGCAGCGTTCGGCAGACATATGGCCACACCTTC. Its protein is CSVRQTYGHTF.

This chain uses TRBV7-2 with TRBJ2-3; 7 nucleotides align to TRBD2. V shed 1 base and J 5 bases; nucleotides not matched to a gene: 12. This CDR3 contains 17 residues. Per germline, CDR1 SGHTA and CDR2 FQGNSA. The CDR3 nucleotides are TGTGCCAGCAGCTTAGTGGGGCGGGGGACCCAGCGAGATACGCAGTATTTT. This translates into CASSLVGRGTQRDTQYF.

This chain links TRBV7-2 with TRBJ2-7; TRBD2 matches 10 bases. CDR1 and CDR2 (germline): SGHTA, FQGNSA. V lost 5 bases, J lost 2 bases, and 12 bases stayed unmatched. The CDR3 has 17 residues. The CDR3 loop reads CASSAREPGLATYEQYF. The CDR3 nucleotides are TGTGCCAGCAGCGCCCGTGAGCCGGGACTAGCGACCTACGAGCAGTACTTC.

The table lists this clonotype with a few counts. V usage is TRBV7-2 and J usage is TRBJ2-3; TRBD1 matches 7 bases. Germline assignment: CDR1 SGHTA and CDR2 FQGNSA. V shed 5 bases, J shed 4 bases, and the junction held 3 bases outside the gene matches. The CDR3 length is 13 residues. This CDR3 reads CASSDRVADTQYF. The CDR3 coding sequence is TGTGCCAGCAGCGACAGGGTCGCAGATACGCAGTATTTT.

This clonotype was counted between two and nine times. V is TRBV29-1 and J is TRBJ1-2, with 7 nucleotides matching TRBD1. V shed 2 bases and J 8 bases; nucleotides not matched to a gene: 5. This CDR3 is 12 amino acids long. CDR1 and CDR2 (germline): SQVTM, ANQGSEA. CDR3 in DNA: TGCAGCGTTGAACGGACAGGCGGCGGCTACACCTTC. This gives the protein CSVERTGGGYTF.

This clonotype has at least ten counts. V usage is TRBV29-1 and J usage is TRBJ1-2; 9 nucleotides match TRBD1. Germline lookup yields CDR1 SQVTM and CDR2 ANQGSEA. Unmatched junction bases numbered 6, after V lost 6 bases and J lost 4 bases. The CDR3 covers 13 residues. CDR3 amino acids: CSVRDRASYGYTF. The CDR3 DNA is TGCAGCGTGAGGGACAGGGCAAGCTATGGCTACACCTTC.

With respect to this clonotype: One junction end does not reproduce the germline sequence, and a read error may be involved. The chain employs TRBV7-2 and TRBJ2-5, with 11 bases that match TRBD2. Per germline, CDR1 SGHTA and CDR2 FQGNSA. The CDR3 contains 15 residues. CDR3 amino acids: CASSLSSGGQGTQYF. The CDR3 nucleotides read TGTGCCAGCAGCTTATCTAGCGGGGGGCAAGGGACCCAGTACTTC.

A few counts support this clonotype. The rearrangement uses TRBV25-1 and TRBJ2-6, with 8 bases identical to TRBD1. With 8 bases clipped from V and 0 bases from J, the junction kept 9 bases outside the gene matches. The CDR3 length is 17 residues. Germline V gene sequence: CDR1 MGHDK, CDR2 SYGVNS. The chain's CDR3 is CASSRTGSASGANVLTF. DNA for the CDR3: TGTGCCAGCTCCCGGACAGGGTCGGCCTCTGGGGCCAACGTCCTGACTTTC.

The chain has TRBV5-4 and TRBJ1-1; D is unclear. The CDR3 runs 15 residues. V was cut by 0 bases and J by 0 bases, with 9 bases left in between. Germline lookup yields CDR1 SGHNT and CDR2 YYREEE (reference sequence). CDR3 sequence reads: CASSLGSQVNTEAFF. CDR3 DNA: TGTGCCAGCAGCTTGGGTAGCCAGGTGAACACTGAAGCTTTCTTT.

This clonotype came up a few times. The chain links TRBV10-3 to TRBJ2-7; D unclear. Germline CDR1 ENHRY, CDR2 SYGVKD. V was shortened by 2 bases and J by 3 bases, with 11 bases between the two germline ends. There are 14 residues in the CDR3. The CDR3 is CAISEGGGRYEQYF. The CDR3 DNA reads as TGTGCCATCAGTGAGGGCGGTGGACGCTACGAGCAGTACTTC.

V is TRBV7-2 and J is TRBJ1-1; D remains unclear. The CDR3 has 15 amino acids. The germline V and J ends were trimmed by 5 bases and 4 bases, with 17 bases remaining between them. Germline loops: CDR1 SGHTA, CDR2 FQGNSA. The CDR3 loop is CASSPLGLGSTEAFF. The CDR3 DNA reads TGTGCCAGCAGCCCCCTCGGCTTGGGGAGCACTGAAGCTTTCTTT.

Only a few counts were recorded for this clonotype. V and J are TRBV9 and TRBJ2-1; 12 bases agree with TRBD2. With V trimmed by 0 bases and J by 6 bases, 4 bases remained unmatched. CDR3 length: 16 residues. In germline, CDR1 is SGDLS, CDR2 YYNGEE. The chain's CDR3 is CASSVARLAGVNEQFF. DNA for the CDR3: TGTGCCAGCAGCGTAGCTAGACTAGCGGGGGTCAATGAGCAGTTCTTC.

The CDR3 DNA reads TGTGCCAGCAGTGAGCGACTAGCGGGGGGCCCCAATGAGCAGTTCTTC. It encodes CASSERLAGGPNEQFF. This sequence joins TRBV6-4 and TRBJ2-1, with 13 bases aligning to TRBD2. The CDR3 contains 16 residues. Germline CDR1 is MRHNA and CDR2 is SNTAGT. V dropped 3 bases and J dropped 6; count of bases not matched to a gene: 5.

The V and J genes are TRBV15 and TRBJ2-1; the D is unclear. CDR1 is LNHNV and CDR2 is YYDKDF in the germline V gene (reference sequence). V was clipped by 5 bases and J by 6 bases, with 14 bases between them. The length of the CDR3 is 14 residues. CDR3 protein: CATSFDLWGNEQFF. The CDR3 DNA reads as TGTGCCACCAGCTTCGACCTATGGGGCAATGAGCAGTTCTTC.

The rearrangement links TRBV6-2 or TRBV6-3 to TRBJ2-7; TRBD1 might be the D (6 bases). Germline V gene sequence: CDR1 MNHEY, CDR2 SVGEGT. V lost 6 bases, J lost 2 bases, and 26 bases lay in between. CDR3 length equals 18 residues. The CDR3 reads CASSSPKTAGASTYEQYF. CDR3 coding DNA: TGTGCCAGCAGCTCTCCAAAAACAGCAGGGGCAAGCACCTACGAGCAGTACTTC.

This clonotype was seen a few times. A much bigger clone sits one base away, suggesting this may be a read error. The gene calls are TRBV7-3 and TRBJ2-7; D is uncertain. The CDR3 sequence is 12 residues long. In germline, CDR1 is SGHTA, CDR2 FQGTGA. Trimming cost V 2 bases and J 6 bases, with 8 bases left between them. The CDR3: CASSLDGCEQYF. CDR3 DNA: TGTGCCAGCAGCTTAGATGGCTGCGAGCAGTACTTC.

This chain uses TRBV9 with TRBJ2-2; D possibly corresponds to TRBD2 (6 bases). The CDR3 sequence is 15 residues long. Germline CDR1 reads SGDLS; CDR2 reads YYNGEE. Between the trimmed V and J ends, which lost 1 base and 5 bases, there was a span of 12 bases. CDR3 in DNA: TGTGCCAGCAGCGTACAAGAGACTAGGACCGGGGAGCTGTTTTTT. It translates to CASSVQETRTGELFF.

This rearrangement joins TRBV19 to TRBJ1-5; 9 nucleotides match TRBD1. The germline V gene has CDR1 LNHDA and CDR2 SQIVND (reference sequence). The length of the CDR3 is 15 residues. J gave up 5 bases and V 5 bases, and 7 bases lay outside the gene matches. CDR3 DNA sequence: TGTGCCAGTAGTTACGACAGGGGGATTGATCAGCCCCAGCATTTT. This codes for CASSYDRGIDQPQHF.

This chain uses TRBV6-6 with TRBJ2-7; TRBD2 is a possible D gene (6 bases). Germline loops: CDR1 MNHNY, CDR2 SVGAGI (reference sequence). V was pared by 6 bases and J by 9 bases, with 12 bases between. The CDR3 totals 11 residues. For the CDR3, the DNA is TGTGCCAGCAGAGCGGGCAGCGGGCAGTACTTC. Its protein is CASRAGSGQYF.

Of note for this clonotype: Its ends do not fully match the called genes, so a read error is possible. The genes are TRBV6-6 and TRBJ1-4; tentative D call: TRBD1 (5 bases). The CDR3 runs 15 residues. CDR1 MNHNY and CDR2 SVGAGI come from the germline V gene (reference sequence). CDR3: CASRDMGEANEKPFF. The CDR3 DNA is TGTGCCAGCCGAGACATGGGGGAGGCTAATGAAAAACCGTTTTTT.